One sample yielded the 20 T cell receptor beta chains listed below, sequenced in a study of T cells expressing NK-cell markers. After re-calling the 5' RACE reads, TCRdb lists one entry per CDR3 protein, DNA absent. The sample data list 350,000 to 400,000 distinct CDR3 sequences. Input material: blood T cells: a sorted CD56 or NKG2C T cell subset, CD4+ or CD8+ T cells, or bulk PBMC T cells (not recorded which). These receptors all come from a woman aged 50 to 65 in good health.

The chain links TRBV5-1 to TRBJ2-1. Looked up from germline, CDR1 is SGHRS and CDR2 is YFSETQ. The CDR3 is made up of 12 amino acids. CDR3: CASSFQLDEQFF. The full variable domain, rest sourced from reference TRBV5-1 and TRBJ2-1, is KAGVTQTPRYLIKTRGQQVTLSCSPISGHRSVSWYQQTPGQGLQFLFEYFSETQRNKGNFPGRFSGRQFSNSRSEMNVSTLELGDSALYLCASSFQLDEQFFGPGTRLTVL.

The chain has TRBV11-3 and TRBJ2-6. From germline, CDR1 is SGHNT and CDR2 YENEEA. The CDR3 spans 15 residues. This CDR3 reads CASSLTHSGANVLTF. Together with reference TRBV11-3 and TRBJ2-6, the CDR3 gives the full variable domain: EAGVVQSPRYKIIEKKQPVAFWCNPISGHNTLYWYLQNLGQGPELLIRYENEEAVDDSQLPKDRFSAERLKGVDSTLKIQPAELGDSAVYLCASSLTHSGANVLTFGAGSRLTVL.

This chain's CDR3 is CASRRLAGGPGSEQFF. The chain uses TRBV12-3 or TRBV12-4 and TRBJ2-1; absent DNA, TCRdb's TRBD2 call cannot be checked. The CDR3 has 16 amino acids.

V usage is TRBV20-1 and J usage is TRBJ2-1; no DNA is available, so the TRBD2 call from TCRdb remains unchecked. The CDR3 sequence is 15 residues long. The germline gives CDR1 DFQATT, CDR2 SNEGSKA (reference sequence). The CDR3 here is CSAESRGLSLNEQFF.

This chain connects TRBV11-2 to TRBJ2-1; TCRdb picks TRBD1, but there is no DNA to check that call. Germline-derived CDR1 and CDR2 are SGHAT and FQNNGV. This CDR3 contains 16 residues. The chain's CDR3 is CASSFELAGPYNEQFF. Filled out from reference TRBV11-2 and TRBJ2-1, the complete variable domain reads EAGVAQSPRYKIIEKRQSVAFWCNPISGHATLYWYQQILGQGPKLLIQFQNNGVVDDSQLPKDRFSAERLKGVDSTLKIQPAKLEDSAVYLCASSFELAGPYNEQFFGPGTRLTVL.

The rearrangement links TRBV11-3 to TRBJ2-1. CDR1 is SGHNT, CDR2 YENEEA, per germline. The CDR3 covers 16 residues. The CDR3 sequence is CASSGRKAGAPNEQFF.

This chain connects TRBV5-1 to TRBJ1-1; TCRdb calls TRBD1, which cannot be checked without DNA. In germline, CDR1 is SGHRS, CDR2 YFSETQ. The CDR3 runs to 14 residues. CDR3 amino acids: CASSSPGGQGAAFF.

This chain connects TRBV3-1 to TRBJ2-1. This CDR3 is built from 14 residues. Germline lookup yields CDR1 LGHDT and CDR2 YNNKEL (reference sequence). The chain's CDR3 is CASSRRDAYNEQFF.

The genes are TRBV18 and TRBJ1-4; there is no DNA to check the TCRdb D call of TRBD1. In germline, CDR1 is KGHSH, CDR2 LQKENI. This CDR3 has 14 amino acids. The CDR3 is CASSRAQGNEKLFF.

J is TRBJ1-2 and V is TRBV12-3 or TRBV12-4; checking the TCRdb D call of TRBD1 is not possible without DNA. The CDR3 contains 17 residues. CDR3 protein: CASSLDWGRPQLNGYTF.

CDR3: CASSGLAGQTQYF. The V and J genes are TRBV6-5 and TRBJ2-5; TCRdb reports TRBD2, a call that lacks DNA to check it against. Germline V gene sequence: CDR1 MNHEY, CDR2 SVGAGI. The CDR3 totals 13 residues.

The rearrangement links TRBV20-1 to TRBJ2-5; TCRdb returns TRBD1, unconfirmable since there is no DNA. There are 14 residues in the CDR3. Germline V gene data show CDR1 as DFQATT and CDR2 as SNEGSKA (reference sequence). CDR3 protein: CSARGDSGAAAQYF.

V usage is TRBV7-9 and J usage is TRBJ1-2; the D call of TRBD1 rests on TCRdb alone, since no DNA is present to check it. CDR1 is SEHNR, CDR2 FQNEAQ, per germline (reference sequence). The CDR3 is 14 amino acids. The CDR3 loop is CASSPWDINLGYTF.

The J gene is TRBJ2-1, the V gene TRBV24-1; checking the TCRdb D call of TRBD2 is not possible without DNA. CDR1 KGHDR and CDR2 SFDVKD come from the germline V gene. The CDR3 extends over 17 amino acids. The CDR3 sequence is CATSDPNPGLAGVEQFF.

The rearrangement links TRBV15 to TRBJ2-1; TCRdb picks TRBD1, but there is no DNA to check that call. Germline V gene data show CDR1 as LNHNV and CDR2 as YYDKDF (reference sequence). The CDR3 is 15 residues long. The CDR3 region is CATVPGTGRFNEQFF.

The CDR3: CASAPWGGSAKNIQYF. V gene TRBV27 combines with J gene TRBJ2-4; TCRdb indicates TRBD1, and absent DNA this call remains unverified. Germline-derived CDR1 and CDR2 are MNHEY and SMNVEV (reference sequence). The CDR3 length is 16 residues.

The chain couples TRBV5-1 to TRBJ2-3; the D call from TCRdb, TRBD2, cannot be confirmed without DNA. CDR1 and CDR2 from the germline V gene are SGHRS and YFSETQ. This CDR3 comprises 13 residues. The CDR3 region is CASKGGEADTQYF.

The CDR3 is CASSSGTGPIGTHEQFF. The chain links TRBV5-6 to TRBJ2-1; the D call from TCRdb, TRBD1, cannot be confirmed without DNA. The CDR3 consists of 17 residues. Looked up from germline, CDR1 is SGHDT and CDR2 is YYEEEE.

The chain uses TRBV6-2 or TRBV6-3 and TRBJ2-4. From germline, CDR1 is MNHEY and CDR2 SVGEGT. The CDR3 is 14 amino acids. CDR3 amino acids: CASSPLAAKNIQYF.

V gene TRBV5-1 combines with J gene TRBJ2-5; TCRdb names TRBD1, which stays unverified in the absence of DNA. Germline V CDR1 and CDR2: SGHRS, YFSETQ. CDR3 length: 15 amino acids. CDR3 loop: CASSLSGGGVETQYF.